The entry below gives a single T cell receptor beta chain sequence along with its context. Measured with immunoSEQ multiplex PCR; TCRdb has only the in-frame clones, and not every one. The table shows 65,000 to 75,000 clones, with 89% occurring only once. Germline CDR1 MDHEN, CDR2 SYDVKM. Trimming removed 4 bases at V and 4 bases at J, with 14 bases between. CDR3 length equals 16 residues. The entry originates in a study of blood T cell repertoires in COVID-19. The rearrangement joins TRBV28 to TRBJ1-6; D is undetermined. Sequencing was done on a sample of peripheral blood. The receptor was isolated from a woman aged 45-65 years with active COVID-19. CDR3 nucleotide sequence: TGTGCCAGCAGTTCCCCAGCCCGGGATTATAATTCACCCCTCCACTTT. Translated: CASSSPARDYNSPLHF.